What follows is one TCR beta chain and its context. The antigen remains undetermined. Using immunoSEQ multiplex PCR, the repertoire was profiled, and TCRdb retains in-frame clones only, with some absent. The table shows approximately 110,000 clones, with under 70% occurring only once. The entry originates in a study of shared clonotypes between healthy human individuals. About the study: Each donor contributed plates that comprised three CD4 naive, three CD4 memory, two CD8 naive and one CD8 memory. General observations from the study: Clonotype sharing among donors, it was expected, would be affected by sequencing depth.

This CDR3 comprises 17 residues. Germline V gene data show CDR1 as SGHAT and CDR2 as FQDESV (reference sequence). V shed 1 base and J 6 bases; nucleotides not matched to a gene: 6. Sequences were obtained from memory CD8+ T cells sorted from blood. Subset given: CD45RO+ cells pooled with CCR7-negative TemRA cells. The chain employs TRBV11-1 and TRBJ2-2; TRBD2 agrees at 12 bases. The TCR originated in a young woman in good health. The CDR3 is CASSLERLAGVAGELFF. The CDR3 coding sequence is TGTGCCAGCAGCTTAGAACGACTAGCGGGAGTAGCCGGGGAGCTGTTTTTT.